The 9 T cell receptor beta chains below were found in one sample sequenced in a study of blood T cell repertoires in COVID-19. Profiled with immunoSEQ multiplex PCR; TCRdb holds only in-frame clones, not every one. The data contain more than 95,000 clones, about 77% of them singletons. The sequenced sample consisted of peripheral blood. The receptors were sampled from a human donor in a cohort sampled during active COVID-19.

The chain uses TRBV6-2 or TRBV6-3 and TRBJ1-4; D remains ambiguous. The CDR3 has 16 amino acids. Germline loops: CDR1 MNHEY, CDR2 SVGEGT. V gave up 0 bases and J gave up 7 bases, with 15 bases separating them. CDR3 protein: CASSYSLMEESEKLFF. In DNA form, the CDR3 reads TGTGCCAGCAGTTACTCATTGATGGAGGAGAGTGAAAAACTGTTTTTT.

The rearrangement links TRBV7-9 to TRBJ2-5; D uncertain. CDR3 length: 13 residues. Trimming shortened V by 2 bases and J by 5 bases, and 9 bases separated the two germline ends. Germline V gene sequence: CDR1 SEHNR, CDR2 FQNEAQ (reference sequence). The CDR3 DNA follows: TGTGCCAGCAGCTTATTGGGCCGGGAGACCCAGTACTTC. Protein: CASSLLGRETQYF.

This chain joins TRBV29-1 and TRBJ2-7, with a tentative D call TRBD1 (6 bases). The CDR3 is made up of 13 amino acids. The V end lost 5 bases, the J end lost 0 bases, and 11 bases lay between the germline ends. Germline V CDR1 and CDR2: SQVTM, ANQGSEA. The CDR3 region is CSVLGQSSYEQYF. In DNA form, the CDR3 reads TGCAGCGTTCTGGGACAAAGCTCCTACGAGCAGTACTTC.

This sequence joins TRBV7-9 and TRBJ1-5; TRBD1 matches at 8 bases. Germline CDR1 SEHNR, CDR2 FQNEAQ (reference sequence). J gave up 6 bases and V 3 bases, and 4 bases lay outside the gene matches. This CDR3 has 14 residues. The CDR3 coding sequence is TGTGCCAGCAGCTTCCCAGGACAGGGTCAGCCCCAGCATTTT. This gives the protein CASSFPGQGQPQHF.

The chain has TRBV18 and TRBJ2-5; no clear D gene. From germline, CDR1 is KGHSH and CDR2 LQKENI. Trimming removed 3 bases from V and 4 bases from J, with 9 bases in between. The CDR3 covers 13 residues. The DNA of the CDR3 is TGTGCCAGCTCACCGCAGGTGCGAGAGACCCAGTACTTC. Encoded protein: CASSPQVRETQYF. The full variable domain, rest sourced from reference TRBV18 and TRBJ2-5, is NAGVMQNPRHLVRRRGQEARLRCSPMKGHSHVYWYRQLPEEGLKFMVYLQKENIIDESGMPKERFSAEFPKEGPSILRIQQVVRGDSAAYFCASSPQVRETQYFGPGTRLLVL.

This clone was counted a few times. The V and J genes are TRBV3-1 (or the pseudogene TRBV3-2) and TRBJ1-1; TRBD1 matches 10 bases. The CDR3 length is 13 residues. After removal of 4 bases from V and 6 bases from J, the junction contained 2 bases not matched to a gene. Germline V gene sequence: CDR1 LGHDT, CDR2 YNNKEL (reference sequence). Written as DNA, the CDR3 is TGTGCCAGCAGCCGACAGGGGGCGGCTGAAGCTTTCTTT. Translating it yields CASSRQGAAEAFF.

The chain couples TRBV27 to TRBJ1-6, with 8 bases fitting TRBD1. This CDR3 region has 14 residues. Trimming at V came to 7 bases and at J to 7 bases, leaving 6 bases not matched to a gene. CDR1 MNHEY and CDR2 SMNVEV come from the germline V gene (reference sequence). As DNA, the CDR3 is TGTGCCAGCACCTCGCCAGGGGGCAATTCACCCCTCCACTTT. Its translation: CASTSPGGNSPLHF.

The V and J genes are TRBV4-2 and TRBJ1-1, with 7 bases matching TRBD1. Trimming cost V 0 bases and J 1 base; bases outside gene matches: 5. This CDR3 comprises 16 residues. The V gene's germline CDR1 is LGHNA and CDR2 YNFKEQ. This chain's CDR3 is CASSQDPGTANTEAFF. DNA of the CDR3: TGTGCCAGCAGCCAAGATCCTGGGACAGCGAACACTGAAGCTTTCTTT.

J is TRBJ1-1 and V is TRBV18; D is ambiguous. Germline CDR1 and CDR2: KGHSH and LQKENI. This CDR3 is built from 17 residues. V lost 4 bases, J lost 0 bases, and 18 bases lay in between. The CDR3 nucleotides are TGTGCCAGCTCACGGTCGACGGGAGGTCGCATGAACACTGAAGCTTTCTTT. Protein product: CASSRSTGGRMNTEAFF.